This T cell receptor (beta chain) comes out of a study of T cell responses to AZD1222 COVID-19 vaccine. Regarding the study as a whole: Baseline antibody screening turned up just a handful of seropositive AZD1222 recipients. Nearly half of unique spike-specific TCRs reportedly avoided B.1.351 and B.1.1.7 mutated regions.

Produced via immunoSEQ multiplex PCR; TCRdb's table is partial and in-frame only. Seen here are 120,000 to 150,000 clones, approximately 89% observed once, and the top ten hold around 5.2%. Notes on this clone: Its antigen is unidentified.

The CDR3 loop spans 14 amino acids. From germline, CDR1 is SGHNT and CDR2 YYREEE (reference sequence). The V and J ends lost 0 bases and 4 bases respectively, with 7 bases between them. This receptor was identified in an adult in good health. J is TRBJ1-4 and V is TRBV5-4; the D gene is possibly TRBD1 (6 bases). Sequenced material: peripheral blood, taken on day 0 of AZD1222 vaccination. CDR3 residues: CASSLEQGNEKLFF. The CDR3 DNA reads as TGTGCCAGCAGCTTGGAACAGGGTAATGAAAAACTGTTTTTT.